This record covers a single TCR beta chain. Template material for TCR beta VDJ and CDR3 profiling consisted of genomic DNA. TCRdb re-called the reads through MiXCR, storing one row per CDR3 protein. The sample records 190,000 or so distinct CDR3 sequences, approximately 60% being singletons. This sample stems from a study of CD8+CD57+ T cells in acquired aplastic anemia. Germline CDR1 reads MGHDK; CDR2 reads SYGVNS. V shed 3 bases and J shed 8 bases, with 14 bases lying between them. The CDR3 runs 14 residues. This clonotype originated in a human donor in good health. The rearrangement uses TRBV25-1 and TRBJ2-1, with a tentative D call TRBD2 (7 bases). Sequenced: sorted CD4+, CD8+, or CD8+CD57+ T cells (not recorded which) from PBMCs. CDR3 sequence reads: CASSDRRGRDEQFF. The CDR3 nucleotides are TGTGCCAGCAGTGACAGAAGGGGGAGGGATGAGCAGTTCTTC.